This TCR beta chain was profiled in a study of CXCR3-negative and CXCR3-positive naive CD8 T cells. 5' RACE with UMI labels generated the TRB cDNA libraries. TCRdb derives one entry per CDR3 protein from the 5' RACE reads, leaving out DNA. The sample holds about 28,000 distinct CDR3 sequences. Germline values: CDR1 SEHNR, CDR2 FQNEAQ (reference sequence). The CDR3 spans 15 residues. The origin of this receptor is a human donor in good health. Some clones in this sample may be carry-over from other donors' samples. The J gene is TRBJ2-7, the V gene TRBV7-9; absent DNA, TCRdb's TRBD1 call cannot be checked. The sample taken for sequencing was memory CD8+ T cells from blood. CDR3 residues: CASSIGRGGSYEQYF.